Sequencing of this T cell receptor (beta chain) was carried out in a study of blood T cell repertoires in COVID-19. Study-wide context: Acute and convalescent COVID-19 specimens originated in the United States, Italy and Spain. PBMCs, B-cell-depleted T cells, or T cells provided the cDNA or gDNA that made up the material.

This CDR3 has 15 amino acids. V lost 5 bases, J lost 0 bases, and 14 bases lay in between. The germline V gene has CDR1 SGHVS and CDR2 FQNEAQ. Per the original data handling: Quantification of nucleated cells was approximated via reference gene primer amplification. Sequencing was performed with immunoSEQ multiplex PCR; in TCRdb, only in-frame clones are kept and a portion is missing. The V and J calls and clone size come from that table; D and trimming were worked out from the DNA. The table has about 410,000 clones, about 91% seen once; the top ten hold approximately 1.5%. While infection was still active, Seattle patients were enrolled and then followed longitudinally.

Sequencing was done on a sample of peripheral blood. The V gene is TRBV7-8, the J gene TRBJ2-7; possibly TRBD2 for D (5 bases). The TCR was taken from a woman aged 40 to 49 with COVID-19, enrolled during active disease. CDR3: CASSRGQVNSYEQYF. Written as DNA, the CDR3 is TGTGCCAGCAGCCGAGGGCAGGTTAACTCCTACGAGCAGTACTTC.